The 31 T cell receptor beta chains below come from one sample, sequenced in a study of T cell responses to AZD1222 COVID-19 vaccine. This table comes from immunoSEQ multiplex PCR, and its TCRdb copy is limited to in-frame clones, with some not included. This sample has 200,000 or so clones; 90% to 95% occur once, and the top ten carry roughly 9.8%. Sequencing used peripheral blood, obtained on day 0 of AZD1222 vaccination. Source of these receptors: an adult in good health.

This chain connects TRBV28 to TRBJ1-6; a weak D match, TRBD1 (6 bases). The CDR3 has 14 residues. Trimming removed 3 bases at V and 10 bases at J, with 13 bases between. Germline lookup yields CDR1 MDHEN and CDR2 SYDVKM. The CDR3 loop reads CASSLVTGRSPLHF. The CDR3, as DNA: TGTGCCAGCAGTTTGGTGACAGGACGGTCACCCCTCCACTTT.

This chain uses TRBV5-1 with TRBJ2-7, with TRBD1 identical over 7 bases. The CDR3 is 15 residues long. Looked up from germline, CDR1 is SGHRS and CDR2 is YFSETQ. V lost 2 bases, J lost 4 bases, and 9 bases stayed unmatched. CDR3 DNA sequence: TGCGCCAGCAGCTTAACTTGGGACAGAGAATACGAGCAGTACTTC. Protein product: CASSLTWDREYEQYF.

V and J are TRBV28 and TRBJ2-6, with D hard to call. Germline CDR1 is MDHEN and CDR2 is SYDVKM. The V end was cut by 4 bases, the J end by 7 bases, with 26 bases between. This CDR3 has 19 amino acids. CDR3 nucleotide sequence: TGTGCCAGCAGTTCCCCCTACACCGACGAAGACTGGGTAGCCAACGTCCTGACTTTC. The encoded protein is CASSSPYTDEDWVANVLTF.

The chain combines TRBV3-1 (or the pseudogene TRBV3-2) with TRBJ1-2; TRBD1 aligns across 7 bases. CDR1 and CDR2 from the germline V gene are LGHDT and YNNKEL (reference sequence). The CDR3 runs 13 residues. J lost 2 bases, V lost 6 bases, and 3 bases had no gene match. The CDR3 nucleotides read TGTGCCAGCAGTCAGGACAGGAACTATGGCTACACCTTC. Translating it yields CASSQDRNYGYTF.

The chain uses TRBV7-6 and TRBJ1-1; 10 bases are a match to TRBD1. V shed 5 bases and J 0 bases; nucleotides not matched to a gene: 12. Per germline, CDR1 SGHVS and CDR2 FNYEAQ. The CDR3 is 18 amino acids. The CDR3 reads CASSGNTGTGALNTEAFF. DNA for the CDR3: TGTGCCAGCAGCGGGAATACCGGGACAGGGGCTTTGAACACTGAAGCTTTCTTT.

This chain joins TRBV9 and TRBJ2-2; no firm D call. Germline V gene data show CDR1 as SGDLS and CDR2 as YYNGEE. This CDR3 is 12 amino acids long. V shed 5 bases and J shed 6 bases, with 8 bases lying between them. CDR3 loop: CASSAGAGELFF. CDR3 DNA sequence: TGTGCCAGCAGTGCTGGGGCCGGGGAGCTGTTTTTT. Full variable domain (outside the CDR3, taken from reference TRBV9 and TRBJ2-2): DSGVTQTPKHLITATGQRVTLRCSPRSGDLSVYWYQQSLDQGLQFLIQYYNGEERAKGNILERFSAQQFPDLHSELNLSSLELGDSALYFCASSAGAGELFFGEGSRLTVL.

V usage is TRBV13 and J usage is TRBJ2-3, with 11 bases aligning to TRBD2. The CDR3 has 15 amino acids. Looked up from germline, CDR1 is PRHDT and CDR2 is FYEKMQ (reference sequence). V lost 3 bases, J lost 3 bases, and 2 bases stayed unmatched. DNA of the CDR3: TGTGCCAGCAGCTTCAGACTAGCGGGGACAGATACGCAGTATTTT. It codes for CASSFRLAGTDTQYF.

V usage is TRBV6-1 and J usage is TRBJ1-2; D is uncertain. This CDR3 is built from 15 residues. Trimming removed 2 bases from V and 7 bases from J, with 17 bases in between. Germline values: CDR1 MNHNS, CDR2 SASEGT. The CDR3 reads CASSEMTPTAGGYTF. As DNA, the CDR3 is TGTGCCAGCAGTGAAATGACCCCGACCGCGGGTGGCTACACCTTC.

This clone has more than one count but fewer than ten. J is TRBJ2-1 and V is TRBV29-1; 10 positions agree with TRBD1. This CDR3 is 15 amino acids long. V dropped 0 bases and J dropped 7; count of bases not matched to a gene: 6. Germline lookup yields CDR1 SQVTM and CDR2 ANQGSEA. This CDR3 reads CSVEDPWTGGNEQFF. For the CDR3, the DNA is TGCAGCGTTGAAGATCCTTGGACAGGGGGTAATGAGCAGTTCTTC.

A word on this clone: The sample holds other DNA sequences that translate to the same CDR3. The genes are TRBV30 and TRBJ2-1, with TRBD2 identical over 7 bases. V trimming: 0 bases; J trimming: 7 bases; junction bases outside the gene matches: 6. The CDR3 is 14 residues long. Germline CDR1 reads GTSNPN; CDR2 reads SVGIG (reference sequence). CDR3 sequence (DNA): TGTGCCTGGAGTGTGGGGGGGAGTGGTAATGAGCAGTTCTTC. It encodes CAWSVGGSGNEQFF.

The genes are TRBV7-9 and TRBJ1-4, with D maybe TRBD1 (5 bases). There are 13 residues in the CDR3. Looked up from germline, CDR1 is SEHNR and CDR2 is FQNEAQ (reference sequence). The V end was cut by 8 bases, the J end by 5 bases, with 12 bases between. CDR3 amino acids: CASSGLANEKLFF. The CDR3 nucleotides are TGTGCCAGCTCAGGGTTGGCGAATGAAAAACTGTTTTTT.

The genes are TRBV28 and TRBJ1-2; D possibly corresponds to TRBD1 (5 bases). This CDR3 is 13 amino acids long. Germline V gives CDR1 MDHEN, CDR2 SYDVKM. With 9 bases removed from V and 4 bases from J, the gap between germline ends came to 15 bases. This chain's CDR3 is CASRGGPTYGYTF. The CDR3 nucleotides read TGTGCCAGTCGGGGGGGACCAACCTATGGCTACACCTTC.

The V call is TRBV10-1, the J call TRBJ2-7, with D perhaps matching TRBD2 (5 bases). Trimming took 1 base from V and 4 from J, leaving 11 bases between them. Looked up from germline, CDR1 is WNHNN and CDR2 is SYGVQD (reference sequence). The CDR3 spans 14 residues. CDR3 sequence reads: CASSEFGNSYEQYF. Written as DNA, the CDR3 is TGCGCCAGCAGTGAGTTCGGGAATTCGTACGAGCAGTACTTC.

The chain links TRBV28 to TRBJ1-2; 9 nucleotides align to TRBD1. The CDR3 loop spans 15 amino acids. Trimming at V came to 6 bases and at J to 8 bases, leaving 13 bases not matched to a gene. The germline V gene has CDR1 MDHEN and CDR2 SYDVKM. The CDR3 region is CASSPRGRQGGGYTF. The CDR3 DNA follows: TGTGCCAGCAGCCCTCGCGGGCGACAGGGGGGCGGCTACACCTTC.

This clone has a handful of counts. The chain uses TRBV11-2 and TRBJ2-1, with TRBD1 matching over 7 bases. V lost 6 bases and J lost 9; bases outside the gene matches: 11. The germline V gene has CDR1 SGHAT and CDR2 FQNNGV. This CDR3 region has 14 residues. This chain's CDR3 is CASRTVGGSSEQFF. The CDR3 DNA reads as TGTGCCAGCAGAACAGTAGGGGGCAGTTCTGAGCAGTTCTTC.

The chain carries TRBV6-6 and TRBJ1-1; D might be TRBD1 (5 bases). The CDR3 runs 16 residues. V lost 2 bases and J lost 1, with 14 bases in between. Per the germline V gene, CDR1 is MNHNY and CDR2 is SVGAGI (reference sequence). The CDR3 here is CASSYPPDSRNTEAFF. CDR3 DNA: TGTGCCAGCAGTTACCCACCCGACAGTAGGAACACTGAAGCTTTCTTT.

This clone occurred a few times. V is TRBV14 and J is TRBJ2-1; 12 bases are shared with TRBD2. From germline, CDR1 is SGHDN and CDR2 FVKESK. The CDR3 sequence is 17 residues long. V trimming: 4 bases; J trimming: 10 bases; junction bases outside the gene matches: 14. The CDR3 sequence: CASSPRVLAGGPGEQFF. In nucleotides, the CDR3 is TGTGCCAGCAGCCCGCGTGTCCTAGCGGGAGGGCCAGGCGAGCAGTTCTTC. Together with reference TRBV14 and TRBJ2-1, the CDR3 gives the full variable domain: EAGVTQFPSHSVIEKGQTVTLRCDPISGHDNLYWYRRVMGKEIKFLLHFVKESKQDESGMPNNRFLAERTGGTYSTLKVQPAELEDSGVYFCASSPRVLAGGPGEQFFGPGTRLTVL.

The chain links TRBV7-6 to TRBJ1-3; D uncertain. The germline gives CDR1 SGHVS, CDR2 FNYEAQ. V was shortened by 4 bases and J by 4 bases, with 11 bases between the two germline ends. The CDR3 runs to 14 residues. The chain's CDR3 is CASSSRAEGNTIYF. DNA of the CDR3: TGTGCCAGCAGCTCCCGGGCTGAGGGAAACACCATATATTTT.

The chain recombines TRBV30 with TRBJ2-7; D unresolved. This CDR3 is 11 amino acids long. V lost 7 bases to trimming and J lost 2 bases, with 9 bases between them. Germline CDR1 GTSNPN, CDR2 SVGIG (reference sequence). This CDR3 reads CAFSSPYEQYF. CDR3 DNA: TGTGCCTTTTCGAGTCCCTACGAGCAGTACTTC. The full variable domain, completed using reference TRBV30 and TRBJ2-7, is SQTIHQWPATLVQPVGSPLSLECTVEGTSNPNLYWYRQAAGRGLQLLFYSVGIGQISSEVPQNLSASRPQDRQFILSSKKLLLSDSGFYLCAFSSPYEQYFGPGTRLTVT.

As concerns this clone: Other DNA sequences in the same sample also yield this CDR3. V usage is TRBV3-1 (or the pseudogene TRBV3-2) and J usage is TRBJ1-1; D is possibly TRBD1 (5 bases). The CDR3 totals 12 residues. CDR1 is LGHDT and CDR2 is YNNKEL in the germline V gene (reference sequence). Deletions cut 1 base from V and 5 bases from J, with 5 bases between. The chain's CDR3 is CASSQGGTEAFF. CDR3 DNA sequence: TGTGCCAGCAGCCAAGGGGGGACTGAAGCTTTCTTT.

This clone was counted once. This chain uses TRBV5-1 with TRBJ2-3, with a weak D call TRBD1 (8 bases). The CDR3 totals 16 residues. V lost 4 bases and J 2 bases, leaving 17 bases between the germline ends. The germline gives CDR1 SGHRS, CDR2 YFSETQ. CDR3 sequence (DNA): TGCGCCAGCAGCCAACTACAGGGGGGGACCACAGATACGCAGTATTTT. Translated, it gives CASSQLQGGTTDTQYF.

The V and J genes are TRBV9 and TRBJ2-7; TRBD2 aligns across 11 bases. Germline values: CDR1 SGDLS, CDR2 YYNGEE. Germline trimming cut 0 bases from V and 6 bases from J; bases unmatched to any gene: 5. There are 15 residues in the CDR3. This CDR3 reads CASSVGVSGRAEQYF. Written as DNA, the CDR3 is TGTGCCAGCAGCGTAGGGGTTAGCGGGAGGGCCGAGCAGTACTTC.

The gene calls are TRBV20-1 and TRBJ2-1; D may be TRBD2 (6 bases). V was trimmed by 3 bases and J by 1 base, leaving 16 bases between them. CDR1 and CDR2 from the germline V gene are DFQATT and SNEGSKA (reference sequence). The CDR3 is made up of 16 amino acids. CDR3 bases: TGCAGTGCTAGTCTACGGGGGACGGTGTCCTACAATGAGCAGTTCTTC. Amino acids: CSASLRGTVSYNEQFF.

The V call is TRBV28, the J call TRBJ2-1; D is unclear. Trimming took off 2 bases at V and 5 bases at J, with 4 bases between the two ends. Germline V gene data show CDR1 as MDHEN and CDR2 as SYDVKM. CDR3 size: 12 residues. CDR3 protein: CASSLPDNEQFF. CDR3 coding DNA: TGTGCCAGCAGTTTACCAGACAATGAGCAGTTCTTC.

This clone was seen once. The V call is TRBV6-5, the J call TRBJ2-7; 7 bases are a match to TRBD1. The junction had 2 bases not matched to a gene; V was cut back by 0 bases and J by 0 bases. CDR1 and CDR2 from the germline V gene are MNHEY and SVGAGI. The CDR3 consists of 15 residues. The CDR3, as DNA: TGTGCCAGCAGTTACTCGACAGGGCCCTCCTACGAGCAGTACTTC. Its translation: CASSYSTGPSYEQYF.

This sequence joins TRBV6-2 or TRBV6-3 and TRBJ1-1; D ambiguous. The CDR3 has 14 residues. The germline V and J ends were trimmed by 2 bases and 7 bases, with 14 bases remaining between them. Per germline, CDR1 MNHEY and CDR2 SVGEGT. The CDR3 DNA sequence: TGTGCCAGCAGTTACCAAAGGACTATTGTTGAAGCTTTCTTT. This gives the protein CASSYQRTIVEAFF.

The chain combines TRBV3-1 (or the pseudogene TRBV3-2) with TRBJ2-7, with 8 bases lining up with TRBD1. The V gene end was trimmed by 1 base and the J gene end by 3 bases; junction bases not matched to a gene: 2. The CDR3 length is 14 residues. CDR1 is LGHDT and CDR2 is YNNKEL in the germline V gene (reference sequence). CDR3 DNA sequence: TGTGCCAGCAGCCAAGCCGGGACAGGCTACGAGCAGTACTTC. It translates to CASSQAGTGYEQYF.

V and J are TRBV27 and TRBJ2-3, with TRBD2 identical over 9 bases. Germline V lookup: CDR1 MNHEY, CDR2 SMNVEV (reference sequence). The J segment lost 6 bases and the V segment lost 2 bases, leaving 6 bases of the junction unmatched. The length of the CDR3 is 15 residues. The CDR3 DNA reads TGTGCCAGCAGTTTAATTAGCGGGAGTTTTGATACGCAGTATTTT. It codes for CASSLISGSFDTQYF.

To note about this clone: The junction shows a germline mismatch at one end, possibly a read error. This chain uses TRBV6-1 with TRBJ2-7; D gene unclear. CDR3 size: 13 residues. The germline CDR1 and CDR2 sequences are MNHNS and SASEGT. The CDR3 here is CASREDPLDEQYF. The CDR3 DNA follows: TGTGCCAGCAGGGAAGACCCTCTAGACGAGCAGTACTTC.

This rearrangement joins TRBV6-4 to TRBJ1-4, with 9 nucleotides matching TRBD1. Germline-derived CDR1 and CDR2 are MRHNA and SNTAGT. The ends lost 6 bases at V and 6 bases at J; junction bases unmatched: 8. The CDR3 has 15 amino acids. CDR3 amino acids: CASSRTGGSDEKLFF. In nucleotides, the CDR3 is TGTGCCAGCAGCCGCACAGGGGGCTCGGATGAAAAACTGTTTTTT.

This chain joins TRBV9 and TRBJ2-1; TRBD1 is a possible D gene (7 bases). CDR3 length: 17 amino acids. V was pared by 0 bases and J by 9 bases, with 22 bases between. CDR1 is SGDLS and CDR2 is YYNGEE in the germline V gene. The CDR3 spells CASSVGVGSPNRGEQFF. CDR3 coding DNA: TGTGCCAGCAGCGTAGGGGTCGGGAGTCCCAACAGGGGTGAGCAGTTCTTC.